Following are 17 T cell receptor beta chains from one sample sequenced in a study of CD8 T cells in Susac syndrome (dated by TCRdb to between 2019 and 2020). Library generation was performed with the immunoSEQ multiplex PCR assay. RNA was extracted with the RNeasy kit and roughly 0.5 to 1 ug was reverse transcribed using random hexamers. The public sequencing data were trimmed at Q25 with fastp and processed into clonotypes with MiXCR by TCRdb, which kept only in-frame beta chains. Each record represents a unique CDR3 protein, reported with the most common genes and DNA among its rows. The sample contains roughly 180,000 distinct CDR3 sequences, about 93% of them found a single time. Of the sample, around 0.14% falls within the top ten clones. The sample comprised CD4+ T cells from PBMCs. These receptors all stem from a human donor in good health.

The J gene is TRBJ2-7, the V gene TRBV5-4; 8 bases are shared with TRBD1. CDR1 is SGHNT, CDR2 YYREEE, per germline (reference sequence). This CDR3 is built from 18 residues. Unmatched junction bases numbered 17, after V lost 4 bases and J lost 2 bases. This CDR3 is CASSPGQGRNPATYEQYF. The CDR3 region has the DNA TGTGCCAGCAGCCCCGGACAGGGCAGAAACCCTGCAACCTACGAGCAGTACTTC.

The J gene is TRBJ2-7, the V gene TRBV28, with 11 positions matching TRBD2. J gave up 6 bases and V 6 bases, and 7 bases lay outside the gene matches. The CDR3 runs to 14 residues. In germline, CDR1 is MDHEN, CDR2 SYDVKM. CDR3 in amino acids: CASSPGLAGGEQYF. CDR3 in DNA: TGTGCCAGCAGCCCCGGACTAGCGGGCGGCGAGCAGTACTTC.

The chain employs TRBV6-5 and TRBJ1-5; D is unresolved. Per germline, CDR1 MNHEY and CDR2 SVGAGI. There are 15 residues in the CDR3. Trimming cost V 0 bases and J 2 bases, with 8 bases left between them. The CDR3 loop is CASSYSMPGNQPQHF. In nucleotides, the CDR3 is TGTGCCAGCAGTTACTCGATGCCGGGCAATCAGCCCCAGCATTTT.

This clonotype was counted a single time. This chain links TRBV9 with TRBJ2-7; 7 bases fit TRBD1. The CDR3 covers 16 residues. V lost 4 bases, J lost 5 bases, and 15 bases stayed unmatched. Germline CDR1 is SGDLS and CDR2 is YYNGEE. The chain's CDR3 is CASSKWTGADGNEQYF. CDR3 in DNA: TGTGCCAGCAGCAAGTGGACAGGAGCCGATGGCAACGAGCAGTACTTC.

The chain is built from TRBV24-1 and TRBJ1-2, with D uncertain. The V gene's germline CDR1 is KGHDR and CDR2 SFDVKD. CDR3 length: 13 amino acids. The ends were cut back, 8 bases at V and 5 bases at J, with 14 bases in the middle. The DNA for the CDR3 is TGTGCCACCAATCCAGGCCATGGGTATGGCTACACCTTC. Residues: CATNPGHGYGYTF.

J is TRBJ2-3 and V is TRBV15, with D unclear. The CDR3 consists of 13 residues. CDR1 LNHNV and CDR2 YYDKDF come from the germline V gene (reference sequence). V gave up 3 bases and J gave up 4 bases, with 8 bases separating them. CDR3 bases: TGTGCCACCAGCAGGGTCCAGGCAGATACGCAGTATTTT. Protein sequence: CATSRVQADTQYF.

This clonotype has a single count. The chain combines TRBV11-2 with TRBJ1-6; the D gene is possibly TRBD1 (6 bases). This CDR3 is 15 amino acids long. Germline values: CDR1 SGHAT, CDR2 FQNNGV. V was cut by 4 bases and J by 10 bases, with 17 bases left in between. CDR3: CASSSLGQTESPLHF. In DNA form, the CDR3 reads TGTGCCAGCAGCTCCCTAGGACAGACGGAATCACCCCTCCACTTT.

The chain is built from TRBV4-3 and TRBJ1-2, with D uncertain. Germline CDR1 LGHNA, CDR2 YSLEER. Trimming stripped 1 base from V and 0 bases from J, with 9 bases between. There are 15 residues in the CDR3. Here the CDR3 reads CASSQVRTSNYGYTF. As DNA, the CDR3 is TGCGCCAGCAGCCAAGTACGGACTTCTAACTATGGCTACACCTTC.

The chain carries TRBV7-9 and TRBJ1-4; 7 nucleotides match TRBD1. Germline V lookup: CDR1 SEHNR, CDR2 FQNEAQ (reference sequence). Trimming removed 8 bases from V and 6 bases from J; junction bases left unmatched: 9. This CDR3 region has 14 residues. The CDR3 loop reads CASGKTGRDEKLFF. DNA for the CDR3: TGTGCCAGCGGGAAGACAGGGAGGGATGAAAAACTGTTTTTT.

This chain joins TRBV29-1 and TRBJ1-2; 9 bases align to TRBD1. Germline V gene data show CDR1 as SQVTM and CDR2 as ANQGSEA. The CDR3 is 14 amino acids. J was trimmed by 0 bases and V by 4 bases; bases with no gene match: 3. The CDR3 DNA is TGCAGCGTTGGCGACAGGGGGACTAACTATGGCTACACCTTC. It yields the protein CSVGDRGTNYGYTF. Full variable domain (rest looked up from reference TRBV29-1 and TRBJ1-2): SAVISQKPSRDICQRGTSLTIQCQVDSQVTMMFWYRQQPGQSLTLIATANQGSEATYESGFVIDKFPISRPNLTFSTLTVSNMSPEDSSIYLCSVGDRGTNYGYTFGSGTRLTVV.

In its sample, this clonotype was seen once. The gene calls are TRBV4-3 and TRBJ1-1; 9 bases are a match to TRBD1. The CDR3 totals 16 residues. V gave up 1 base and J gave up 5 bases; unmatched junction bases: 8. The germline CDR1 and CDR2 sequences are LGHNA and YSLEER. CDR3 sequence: CASSQGTGAPRTEAFF. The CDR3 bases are TGCGCCAGCAGCCAAGGGACAGGGGCCCCGCGGACTGAAGCTTTCTTT.

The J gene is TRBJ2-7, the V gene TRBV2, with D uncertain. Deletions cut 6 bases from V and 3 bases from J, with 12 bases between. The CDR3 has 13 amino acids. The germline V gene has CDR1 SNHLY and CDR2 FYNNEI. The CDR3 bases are TGTGCCAGCAGAATAGGAGAATACTACGAGCAGTACTTC. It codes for CASRIGEYYEQYF.

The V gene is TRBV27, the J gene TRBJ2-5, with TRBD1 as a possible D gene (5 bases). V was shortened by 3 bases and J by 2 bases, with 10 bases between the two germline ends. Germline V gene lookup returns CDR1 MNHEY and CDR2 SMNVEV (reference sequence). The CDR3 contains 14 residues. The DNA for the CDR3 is TGTGCCAGCAGTTTTGCAGGGCGGCAAGAGACCCAGTACTTC. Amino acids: CASSFAGRQETQYF.

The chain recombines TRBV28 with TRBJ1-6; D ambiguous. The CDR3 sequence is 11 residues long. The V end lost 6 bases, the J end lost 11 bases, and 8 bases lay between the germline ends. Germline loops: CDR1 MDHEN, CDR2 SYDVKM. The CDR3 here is CASRGATPLHF. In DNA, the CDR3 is TGTGCCAGCAGGGGTGCGACACCCCTCCACTTT.

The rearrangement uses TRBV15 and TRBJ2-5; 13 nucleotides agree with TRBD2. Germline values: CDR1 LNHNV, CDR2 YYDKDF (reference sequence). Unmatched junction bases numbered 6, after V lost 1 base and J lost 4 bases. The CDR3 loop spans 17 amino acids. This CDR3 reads CATSRGGTSGVGETQYF. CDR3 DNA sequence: TGTGCCACCAGCAGAGGAGGGACTAGCGGGGTAGGAGAGACCCAGTACTTC. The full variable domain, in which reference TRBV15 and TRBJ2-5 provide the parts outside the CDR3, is DAMVIQNPRYQVTQFGKPVTLSCSQTLNHNVMYWYQQKSSQAPKLLFHYYDKDFNNEADTPDNFQSRRPNTSFCFLDIRSPGLGDTAMYLCATSRGGTSGVGETQYFGPGTRLLVL.

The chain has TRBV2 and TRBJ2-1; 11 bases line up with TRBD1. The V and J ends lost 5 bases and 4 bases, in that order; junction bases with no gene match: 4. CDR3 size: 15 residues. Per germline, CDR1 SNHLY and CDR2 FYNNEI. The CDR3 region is CASSWDRGGYNEQFF. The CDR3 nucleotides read TGTGCCAGCAGTTGGGACAGGGGGGGGTACAATGAGCAGTTCTTC. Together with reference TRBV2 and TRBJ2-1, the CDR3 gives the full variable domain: EPEVTQTPSHQVTQMGQEVILRCVPISNHLYFYWYRQILGQKVEFLVSFYNNEISEKSEIFDDQFSVERPDGSNFTLKIRSTKLEDSAMYFCASSWDRGGYNEQFFGPGTRLTVL.

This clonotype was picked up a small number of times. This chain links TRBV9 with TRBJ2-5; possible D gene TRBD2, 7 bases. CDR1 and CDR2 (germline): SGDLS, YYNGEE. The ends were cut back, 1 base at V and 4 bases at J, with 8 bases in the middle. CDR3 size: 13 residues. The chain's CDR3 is CASSVRGGETQYF. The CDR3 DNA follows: TGTGCCAGCAGCGTAAGGGGGGGAGAGACCCAGTACTTC. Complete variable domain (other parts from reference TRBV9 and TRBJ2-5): DSGVTQTPKHLITATGQRVTLRCSPRSGDLSVYWYQQSLDQGLQFLIQYYNGEERAKGNILERFSAQQFPDLHSELNLSSLELGDSALYFCASSVRGGETQYFGPGTRLLVL.